A single sample gave rise to the 2 T cell receptor beta chains below, sequenced in a study of blood T cell repertoires in COVID-19. Measured with immunoSEQ multiplex PCR; TCRdb has only the in-frame clones, and not every one. The sample records approximately 130,000 clones, around 78% being singletons. The specimen sequenced was peripheral blood. The receptors were gathered from a human donor in a cohort sampled during active COVID-19.

This rearrangement joins TRBV7-9 to TRBJ2-7, with 9 bases that match TRBD1. V lost 5 bases to trimming and J lost 1 base; unmatched junction nucleotides: 6. CDR3 length: 15 amino acids. The germline CDR1 and CDR2 sequences are SEHNR and FQNEAQ (reference sequence). CDR3 nucleotide sequence: TGTGCCAGCAGCCCCCGGACAGGGGAGTCCTACGAGCAGTACTTC. This translates into CASSPRTGESYEQYF.

The chain is built from TRBV29-1 and TRBJ2-2, with TRBD2 as a possible D gene (6 bases). Germline CDR1 SQVTM, CDR2 ANQGSEA. V shed 8 bases and J shed 0 bases, with 13 bases lying between them. CDR3 length: 14 residues. In DNA form, the CDR3 reads TGCAGCTCAAGGTCTAGCGCGAACACCGGGGAGCTGTTTTTT. Its translation: CSSRSSANTGELFF.